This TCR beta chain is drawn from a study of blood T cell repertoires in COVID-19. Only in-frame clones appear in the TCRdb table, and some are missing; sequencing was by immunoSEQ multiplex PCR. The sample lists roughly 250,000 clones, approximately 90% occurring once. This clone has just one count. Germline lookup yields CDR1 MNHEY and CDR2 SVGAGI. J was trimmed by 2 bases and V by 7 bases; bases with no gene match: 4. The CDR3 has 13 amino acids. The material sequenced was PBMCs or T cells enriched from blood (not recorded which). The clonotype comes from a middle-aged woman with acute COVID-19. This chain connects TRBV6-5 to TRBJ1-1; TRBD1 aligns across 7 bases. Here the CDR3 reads CASTGTANTEAFF. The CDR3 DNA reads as TGTGCCAGCACCGGGACAGCTAACACTGAAGCTTTCTTT.